These T cell receptor beta chains were read from a single sample in a study of blood T cell repertoires in COVID-19. The repertoire was sequenced with immunoSEQ multiplex PCR; TCRdb's copy has only in-frame clones and lacks some. The profile shows fewer than 400,000 clones, more than 90% of them singletons. The sample taken for sequencing was PBMCs or T cells enriched from blood (not recorded which). The receptors shown here come from a young woman who had recovered from COVID-19. Both conserved end residues are part of each CDR3. D genes are given only for firm matches. The size field is filled for only some rows; it gives once, few, many or a size class.

TRBV1	-	TRBJ2-2	-	TGCACCAGCAGCGGAGGACTAGCGAGCACCGGGGAGCTGTTTTTT	CTSSGGLASTGELFF
TRBV15	-	TRBJ2-7	-	TGTGCCACCAGTCGTGAGGCCTCGACTAGTCCGATATCCTACGAGCAGTACTTC	CATSREASTSPISYEQYF
TRBV19	-	TRBJ1-1	-	TGTGCCAGTATACAGGGTTCAACTGAAGCTTTCTTT	CASIQGSTEAFF
TRBV6-5	-	TRBJ1-2	-	TGTGCCAGCAGGCCTGACAGGAGGTATGGCTACACCTTC	CASRPDRRYGYTF
TRBV9	TRBD1	TRBJ2-7	-	TGTGCCAGTTCCCGTGGGGACAGGGAGGAGCAGTACTTC	CASSRGDREEQYF
TRBV9	TRBD2	TRBJ2-3	-	TGTGCCAGCAGCTTTGGGACTACCACAGATACGCAGTATTTT	CASSFGTTTDTQYF
TRBV29-1	-	TRBJ1-2	-	TGCAGCGTTGTTCAGGGGCGAGGTGGTGGCTACACCTTC	CSVVQGRGGGYTF
TRBV5-1	TRBD1	TRBJ1-4	-	TGCGCCAGCAGGTCAGGGGGATCGATCAATGAAAAACTGTTTTTT	CASRSGGSINEKLFF
TRBV5-1	-	TRBJ1-2	-	TGCGCCAGCAGCTTGGATTACAGCAAAAACTATGGCTACACCTTC	CASSLDYSKNYGYTF
TRBV6-5	TRBD1	TRBJ2-7	-	TGTGCCAGCAGCTTCACAGGGGGCACGTACGAGCAGTACTTC	CASSFTGGTYEQYF
TRBV4-1	-	TRBJ2-2	-	TGCGCCAGCAGCCGGATAAGGGGGATCGGGGAGCTGTTTTTT	CASSRIRGIGELFF
TRBV28	-	TRBJ2-7	-	TGTGCCAGCAGTTTGGGGGGAGGTTACGAGCAGTACTTC	CASSLGGGYEQYF
TRBV11-2	-	TRBJ1-2	-	TGTGCCAGCAGCCGGGGTCCACTGAGCTACACCTTC	CASSRGPLSYTF
TRBV19	-	TRBJ2-7	-	TGTGCCAGTAGTATAAGCGTCGGGACACAACAATACGAGCAGTACTTC	CASSISVGTQQYEQYF
TRBV6-6	TRBD1	TRBJ2-1	-	TGTGCCAGCAGTAAACAGGGGAGCTACAATGAGCAGTTCTTC	CASSKQGSYNEQFF
TRBV6-2/TRBV6-3	TRBD1	TRBJ1-2	-	TGTGCCAGCAGTTCAGCCGGGACAGAAATCCGACTGGGCTACACCTTC	CASSSAGTEIRLGYTF
TRBV15	-	TRBJ2-3	-	TGTGCCACCTCCCAGGGGCTGAGCACAGATACGCAGTATTTT	CATSQGLSTDTQYF
TRBV28	TRBD1	TRBJ1-1	-	TGTGCCAGCAGTCGGATACCCCGGGACAGGGCCGTTGAAGCTTTCTTT	CASSRIPRDRAVEAFF
TRBV19	TRBD1	TRBJ2-6	once	TGTGCCAGCCACCGGGACAGGGGACTCTCTGGGGCCAACGTCCTGACTTTC	CASHRDRGLSGANVLTF
TRBV4-1	TRBD2	TRBJ2-1	-	TGCGCCAGCAGCCAACCCGGGGGGGCGATGGGGAATGAGCAGTTCTTC	CASSQPGGAMGNEQFF
TRBV9	-	TRBJ2-2	-	TGTGCCAGCAGTCACTCGGGGGAGCTGTTTTTT	CASSHSGELFF
TRBV7-3	TRBD1	TRBJ1-1	-	TGTGCCAGCAGTATGGGACAGGGCATGAACACTGAAGCTTTCTTT	CASSMGQGMNTEAFF
TRBV4-3	TRBD2	TRBJ2-3	-	TGCGCCAGCAGCGCGGGGGGATTAATCACAGATACGCAGTATTTT	CASSAGGLITDTQYF
TRBV5-1	-	TRBJ1-2	-	TGCGCCAGCAGCTTGGACACTAGCGGTCCCTATGGCTACACCTTC	CASSLDTSGPYGYTF
TRBV7-9	-	TRBJ2-7	-	TGTGCCAGCAGCTTAGCAGGGAGTCGCGAGCAGTACTTC	CASSLAGSREQYF
TRBV24-1	-	TRBJ2-1	few	TGTGCCACCACCTCGGGCCTGACAGGTGGCAATGAGCAGTTCTTC	CATTSGLTGGNEQFF
TRBV11-3	TRBD1	TRBJ1-3	-	TGTGCCAGCAGCCGTGGGACAGCGTCTGGAAACACCATATATTTT	CASSRGTASGNTIYF
TRBV6-5	TRBD2	TRBJ2-1	-	TGTGCCAGCAGCGGACTAGCGGACAATGAGCAGTTCTTC	CASSGLADNEQFF
TRBV28	TRBD1	TRBJ1-2	-	TGTGCCAGCGGATGGGACAGGGGGTCCTATGGCTACACCTTC	CASGWDRGSYGYTF
TRBV5-1	-	TRBJ1-2	-	TGCGCCAGCAGACTACTGTCGGGGGTTGGATATGGCTACACCTTC	CASRLLSGVGYGYTF
TRBV4-3	-	TRBJ2-5	-	TGCGCCAGCAGCCAAGTTTGGGCCTCCGCGGAGACCCAGTACTTC	CASSQVWASAETQYF
TRBV28	-	TRBJ2-7	once	TGTGCCAGCAGTTTACCCGGACAGTCCTACGAGCAGTACTTC	CASSLPGQSYEQYF
TRBV28	TRBD1	TRBJ1-2	-	TGTGCCAGCCTACCCCCGGGACAGGGGGCACCCAACTATGGCTACACCTTC	CASLPPGQGAPNYGYTF
TRBV6-5	-	TRBJ1-3	-	TGTGCCAGCAAACCAGGCCTGGGCGGAAACACCATATATTTT	CASKPGLGGNTIYF
TRBV28	-	TRBJ1-6	-	TGTGCCAGCAGCCTCGACATATCAAATTCACCCCTCCACTTT	CASSLDISNSPLHF
TRBV7-7	TRBD1	TRBJ2-2	-	TGTGCTAGCAGCCCTGACAGGGTTTCGAACGGGGAGCTGTTTTTT	CASSPDRVSNGELFF